Listed below are T cell receptor beta chains from one sample, sequenced in a study of T cells expressing NK-cell markers. TCRdb reworked the 5' RACE reads into one entry per CDR3 protein, no DNA. Across roughly 390,000 distinct CDR3 sequences, the top ten clones capture about 10% of the sample. Sequencing was done on a sample of blood T cells: a sorted CD56 or NKG2C T cell subset, CD4+ or CD8+ T cells, or bulk PBMC T cells (not recorded which). The origin of the receptors is a woman in her fifties or sixties in good health. The CDR3 runs from the conserved cysteine through the conserved F or W.

j_gene: TRBJ2-1
v_gene: TRBV4-2
CDR3aa: CASSQEWQSYNEQFF

j_gene: TRBJ2-3
v_gene: TRBV11-2
CDR3aa: CASSIAGDTQYF

j_gene: TRBJ2-5
v_gene: TRBV3-1
CDR3aa: CASSPWGGGAETQYF

j_gene: TRBJ2-3
v_gene: TRBV5-6
CDR3aa: CASSLWTSGIIDTQYF

j_gene: TRBJ2-1
v_gene: TRBV6-5
CDR3aa: CASSYSIEGPLNEQFF

j_gene: TRBJ2-2
v_gene: TRBV24-1
CDR3aa: CATMASNTGELFF

j_gene: TRBJ2-2
v_gene: TRBV6-2/TRBV6-3
CDR3aa: CASRTIANTGELFF

j_gene: TRBJ1-2
v_gene: TRBV4-2
CDR3aa: CASSLRTGTGREGYTF

j_gene: TRBJ2-1
v_gene: TRBV20-1
CDR3aa: CSAGTGGYEQFF

j_gene: TRBJ2-1
v_gene: TRBV7-2
CDR3aa: CASSFAGTSGHNEQFF

j_gene: TRBJ2-3
v_gene: TRBV27
CDR3aa: CASSPIRRAGDTQYF

j_gene: TRBJ2-4
v_gene: TRBV4-1
CDR3aa: CASSQVITELAKNIQYF

j_gene: TRBJ2-7
v_gene: TRBV6-2/TRBV6-3
CDR3aa: CASSLDRGRSGYEQYF

j_gene: TRBJ2-1
v_gene: TRBV10-3
CDR3aa: CAISPGYNEQFF

j_gene: TRBJ2-7
v_gene: TRBV7-9
CDR3aa: CASSFIFSGSSYEQYF

j_gene: TRBJ2-1
v_gene: TRBV15
CDR3aa: CATSRRGNRVDNEQFF

j_gene: TRBJ2-5
v_gene: TRBV9
CDR3aa: CASSVSGRAFQETQYF

j_gene: TRBJ2-1
v_gene: TRBV12-3/TRBV12-4
CDR3aa: CASSPGPQSSYNEQFF

j_gene: TRBJ2-1
v_gene: TRBV25-1
CDR3aa: CASSAGLENEQFF

j_gene: TRBJ1-1
v_gene: TRBV7-2
CDR3aa: CASSLVSSPDTEAFF

j_gene: TRBJ2-1
v_gene: TRBV2
CDR3aa: CASRGTSLADEQFF

j_gene: TRBJ2-3
v_gene: TRBV12-3/TRBV12-4
CDR3aa: CASSFGGGYPPDTQYF

j_gene: TRBJ1-1
v_gene: TRBV6-6
CDR3aa: CASKTGNTEAFF

j_gene: TRBJ1-2
v_gene: TRBV28
CDR3aa: CASTIPGYSGYTF

j_gene: TRBJ1-1
v_gene: TRBV29-1
CDR3aa: CSVENQGRHTEAFF

j_gene: TRBJ1-2
v_gene: TRBV4-1
CDR3aa: CASSQVDSIHGYTF

j_gene: TRBJ1-5
v_gene: TRBV19
CDR3aa: CASSISGGNQPQHF

j_gene: TRBJ1-2
v_gene: TRBV19
CDR3aa: CAGRRSHGYTF